This entry lists 10 T cell receptor beta chains sequenced from one sample in a study of blood T cell repertoires in COVID-19. The assay was immunoSEQ multiplex PCR, and TCRdb's table has in-frame clones only and misses some. Among 250,000 to 300,000 clones, around 86% were seen once, and the ten largest hold around 2.9%. Sequencing used peripheral blood. The origin of the receptors is a woman aged 55-75 years with active or convalescent COVID-19.

This clone was counted between two and nine times. The V gene is TRBV11-2, the J gene TRBJ1-1; possibly TRBD1 for D (5 bases). With 6 bases removed from V and 3 bases from J, the gap between germline ends came to 14 bases. The germline V gene has CDR1 SGHAT and CDR2 FQNNGV. The CDR3 consists of 14 residues. The CDR3 is CASSHRGGDTEAFF. The CDR3 nucleotides read TGTGCCAGCAGTCATAGGGGCGGCGACACTGAAGCTTTCTTT. The full variable domain, with the rest looked up from reference TRBV11-2 and TRBJ1-1, is EAGVAQSPRYKIIEKRQSVAFWCNPISGHATLYWYQQILGQGPKLLIQFQNNGVVDDSQLPKDRFSAERLKGVDSTLKIQPAKLEDSAVYLCASSHRGGDTEAFFGQGTRLTVV.

The chain joins TRBV30 to TRBJ1-1; TRBD1 aligns across 7 bases. The CDR3 covers 16 residues. Trimming cost V 0 bases and J 8 bases; bases outside gene matches: 15. Germline V CDR1 and CDR2: GTSNPN, SVGIG (reference sequence). The CDR3: CAWSVPRGQEVGEAFF. CDR3 nucleotides: TGTGCCTGGAGTGTGCCACGAGGACAGGAGGTTGGAGAAGCTTTCTTT.

V usage is TRBV4-1 and J usage is TRBJ2-7, with 10 bases that match TRBD2. Germline V gene data show CDR1 as MGHRA and CDR2 as YSYEKL. This CDR3 is built from 15 residues. Unmatched junction bases numbered 2, after V lost 1 base and J lost 2 bases. The CDR3 DNA reads TGCGCCAGCAGCCAAGTAGCGGGGGGCCCCTACGAGCAGTACTTC. Translation: CASSQVAGGPYEQYF.

A single count supports this clone. The rearrangement links TRBV15 to TRBJ2-5, with D maybe TRBD1 (6 bases). This CDR3 spans 13 amino acids. Trimming took off 3 bases at V and 2 bases at J, with 7 bases between the two ends. Germline assignment: CDR1 LNHNV and CDR2 YYDKDF (reference sequence). The CDR3 bases are TGTGCCACCAGCAGCAGGGGTCAAGAGACCCAGTACTTC. Protein sequence: CATSSRGQETQYF.

V gene TRBV30 combines with J gene TRBJ1-2, with a tentative D call TRBD1 (5 bases). Germline V gives CDR1 GTSNPN, CDR2 SVGIG (reference sequence). The CDR3 runs to 14 residues. Trimming pared 3 bases from V and 2 bases from J, leaving 13 bases between. CDR3 nucleotide sequence: TGTGCCTGGAGCGGTATGGGGCCGAACTATGGCTACACCTTC. Translated: CAWSGMGPNYGYTF.

The chain combines TRBV7-9 with TRBJ2-7; D gene uncertain. The germline V and J ends were trimmed by 3 bases and 0 bases, with 6 bases remaining between them. Per the germline V gene, CDR1 is SEHNR and CDR2 is FQNEAQ (reference sequence). CDR3 length: 13 amino acids. In nucleotides, the CDR3 is TGTGCCAGCAGCTTGATGAGCTCCTACGAGCAGTACTTC. Its translation is CASSLMSSYEQYF. The variable domain in full, completed from reference TRBV7-9 and TRBJ2-7, reads DTGVSQNPRHKITKRGQNVTFRCDPISEHNRLYWYRQTLGQGPEFLTYFQNEAQLEKSRLLSDRFSAERPKGSFSTLEIQRTEQGDSAMYLCASSLMSSYEQYFGPGTRLTVT.

The chain joins TRBV27 to TRBJ2-7; no definite D call. Trimming left V 2 bases short and J 2 bases short, with 7 bases between. The CDR3 runs 13 residues. Germline values: CDR1 MNHEY, CDR2 SMNVEV (reference sequence). The CDR3, as DNA: TGTGCCAGCAGTTTAGGGCATGCCTACGAGCAGTACTTC. This codes for CASSLGHAYEQYF.

This clone appeared once. This chain connects TRBV12-2 to TRBJ2-5; no DNA check was done on the table's D call, TRBD1. TRBV12-2 is assigned pseudogene status. The CDR3 is 15 residues long. CDR3 sequence: CASRLAPRDRGTQYF. In DNA form, the CDR3 reads TGTGCAAGTCGCTTAGCGCCGCGCGACAGGGGGACCCAGTACTTC.

V and J are TRBV5-4 and TRBJ2-6, with a possible D match to TRBD2 (6 bases). With 4 bases removed from V and 3 bases from J, the gap between germline ends came to 14 bases. In germline, CDR1 is SGHNT, CDR2 YYREEE (reference sequence). The CDR3 sequence is 16 residues long. As DNA, the CDR3 is TGTGCCAGCAGCCCGGGGGTCGTAGGTGGGGCCAACGTCCTGACTTTC. As protein: CASSPGVVGGANVLTF. Full variable domain (remainder filled in from reference TRBV5-4 and TRBJ2-6): ETGVTQSPTHLIKTRGQQVTLRCSSQSGHNTVSWYQQALGQGPQFIFQYYREEENGRGNFPPRFSGLQFPNYSSELNVNALELDDSALYLCASSPGVVGGANVLTFGAGSRLTVL.

The chain employs TRBV7-2 and TRBJ1-6, with D unresolved. Per germline, CDR1 SGHTA and CDR2 FQGNSA. The CDR3 covers 13 residues. Deletions cut 5 bases from V and 8 bases from J, with 10 bases between. The CDR3 protein is CASSERLDSPLHF. Here the CDR3 DNA reads TGTGCCAGCAGCGAACGACTTGATTCACCCCTCCACTTT.